This entry features one T cell receptor (beta chain) sequence. This sample was taken from a study of T cell responses to AZD1222 COVID-19 vaccine. Sequencing was performed with immunoSEQ multiplex PCR; in TCRdb, only in-frame clones are kept and a portion is missing. This sample has about 110,000 clones, with 85% to 90% found just once. The V end lost 2 bases, the J end lost 4 bases, and 9 bases lay between the germline ends. Germline V gives CDR1 SGDLS, CDR2 YYNGEE. This CDR3 spans 14 amino acids. This receptor was identified in an adult in good health. The V call is TRBV9, the J call TRBJ2-2; D unclear. Here the sequenced sample was peripheral blood, taken on day 0 of AZD1222 vaccination. The CDR3 protein is CASSVLQSTGELFF. CDR3 coding DNA: TGTGCCAGCAGCGTTTTGCAGTCCACCGGGGAGCTGTTTTTT.